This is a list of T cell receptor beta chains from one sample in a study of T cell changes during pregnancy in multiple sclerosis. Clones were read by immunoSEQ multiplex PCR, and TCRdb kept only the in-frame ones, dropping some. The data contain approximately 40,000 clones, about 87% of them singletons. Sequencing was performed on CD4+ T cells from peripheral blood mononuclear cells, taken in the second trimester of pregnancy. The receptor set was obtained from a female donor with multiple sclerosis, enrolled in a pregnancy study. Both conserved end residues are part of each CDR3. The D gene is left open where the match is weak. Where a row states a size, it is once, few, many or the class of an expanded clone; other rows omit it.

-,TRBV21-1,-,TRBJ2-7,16,CASSNPSGSPGYEQYF,TGTGCCAGCAGCAATCCTAGCGGGAGCCCCGGGTACGAGCAGTACTTC
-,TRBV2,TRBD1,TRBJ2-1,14,CASCRDRAYNEQFF,TGTGCCAGCTGTCGGGACAGGGCCTACAATGAGCAGTTCTTC
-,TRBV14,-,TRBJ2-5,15,CASSQARRVGETQYF,TGTGCCAGCAGCCAAGCTAGGAGGGTTGGGGAGACCCAGTACTTC
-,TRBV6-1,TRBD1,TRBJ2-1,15,CASSSGTGSRNEQFF,TGTGCCAGCAGCTCCGGGACAGGGAGTCGCAATGAGCAGTTCTTC
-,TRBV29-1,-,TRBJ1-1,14,CSVSRGTMNTEAFF,TGCAGCGTCAGTAGGGGGACTATGAACACTGAAGCTTTCTTT
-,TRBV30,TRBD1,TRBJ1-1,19,CAWSNNLGQGKVMNTEAFF,TGTGCCTGGAGCAATAATTTGGGACAGGGGAAGGTCATGAACACTGAAGCTTTCTTT
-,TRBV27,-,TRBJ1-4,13,CASSLHGLEKLFF,TGTGCCAGCAGTTTACACGGACTTGAAAAACTGTTTTTT
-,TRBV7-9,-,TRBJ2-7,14,CASTPLGQNHEQYF,TGTGCCAGCACCCCCCTGGGGCAAAACCACGAGCAGTACTTC
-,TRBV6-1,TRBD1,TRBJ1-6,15,CASSESGQGNSPLHF,TGTGCCAGCAGTGAGTCGGGACAGGGCAATTCACCCCTCCACTTT
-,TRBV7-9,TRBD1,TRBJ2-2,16,CASSSEAGGFTGELFF,TGTGCCAGCAGCTCCGAGGCAGGGGGTTTTACCGGGGAGCTGTTTTTT
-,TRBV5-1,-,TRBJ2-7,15,CASSLRTRGSHEQYF,TGCGCCAGCAGCTTGAGGACCAGAGGGAGTCACGAGCAGTACTTC
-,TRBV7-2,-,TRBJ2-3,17,CASRSTPSLLDSDTQYF,TGTGCCAGCAGATCCACCCCGTCACTTTTGGACTCAGATACGCAGTATTTT
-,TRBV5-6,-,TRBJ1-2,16,CASSLSSGSTNYGYAF,TGTGCCAGCAGCTTGTCGTCCGGCAGTACTAACTATGGCTACGCCTTC
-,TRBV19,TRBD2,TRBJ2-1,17,CASSSRGSGRLSQEQFF,TGTGCCAGTAGTAGCCGAGGTAGCGGGAGACTGTCACAAGAGCAGTTCTTC
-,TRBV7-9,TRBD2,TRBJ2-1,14,CASSHSGRINEQFF,TGTGCCAGCAGCCATAGCGGGAGAATAAATGAGCAGTTCTTC
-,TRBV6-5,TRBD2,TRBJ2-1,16,CASSYRTSATSNEQFF,TGTGCCAGCAGTTATCGGACTAGCGCCACTTCGAATGAGCAGTTCTTC
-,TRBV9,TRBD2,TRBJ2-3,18,CASSVEGLAGGPTDTQYF,TGTGCCAGCAGCGTAGAGGGACTAGCGGGAGGGCCGACAGATACGCAGTATTTT
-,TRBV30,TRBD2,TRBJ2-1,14,CAWRGLAGVNEQFF,TGTGCCTGGCGGGGACTAGCGGGAGTTAATGAGCAGTTCTTC
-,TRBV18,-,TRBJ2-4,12,CASSPDTNIQYF,TGTGCCAGCTCCCCCGACACTAACATTCAGTACTTC
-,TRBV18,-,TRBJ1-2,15,CASSPGLGALYGYTF,TGTGCCAGCTCACCAGGGTTGGGGGCCCTCTATGGCTACACCTTC
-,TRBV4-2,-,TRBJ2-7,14,CASSQDGTGREQYF,TGTGCCAGCAGCCAAGATGGAACAGGTAGGGAGCAGTACTTC
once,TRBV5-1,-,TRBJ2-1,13,CASSLIFDNEQFF,TGCGCCAGCAGCTTGATCTTCGACAATGAGCAGTTCTTC
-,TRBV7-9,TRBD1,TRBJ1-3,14,CASSHRGPSDTIYF,TGTGCCAGCAGCCATAGGGGGCCCTCAGACACCATATATTTT
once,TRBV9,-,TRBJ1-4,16,CASSFSDTSTNEKLFF,TGTGCCAGCAGCTTCTCGGACACATCAACTAATGAAAAACTGTTTTTT
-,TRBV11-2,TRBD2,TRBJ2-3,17,CASSLGAGGLGTDTQYF,TGTGCCAGCAGCTTGGGTGCGGGAGGGCTAGGCACAGATACGCAGTATTTT
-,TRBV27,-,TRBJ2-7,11,CASRLGEKQYF,TGTGCCAGTAGACTAGGGGAGAAGCAGTACTTC
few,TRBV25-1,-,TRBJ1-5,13,CASSESGVQPQHF,TGTGCCAGCAGTGAATCAGGGGTGCAGCCCCAGCATTTT
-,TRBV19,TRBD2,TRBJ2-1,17,CASSMWGAGVLDNEQFF,TGTGCCAGTAGTATGTGGGGAGCGGGAGTCTTAGACAATGAGCAGTTCTTC
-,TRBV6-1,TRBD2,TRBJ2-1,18,CASSGGGPTSVSYNEQFF,TGTGCCAGCAGTGGTGGGGGGCCGACTAGCGTCTCCTACAATGAGCAGTTCTTC
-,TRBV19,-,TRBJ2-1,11,CASSLYNEQFF,TGTGCCAGTAGCCTCTACAATGAGCAGTTCTTC
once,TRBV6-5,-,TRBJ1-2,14,CASSYEEANYGYTF,TGTGCCAGCAGTTACGAGGAGGCTAACTATGGCTACACCTTC
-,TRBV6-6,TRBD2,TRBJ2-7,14,CASSTGTSVPEQYF,TGTGCCAGCAGTACCGGGACTAGCGTCCCCGAGCAGTACTTC
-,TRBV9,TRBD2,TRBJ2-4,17,CASSVGGTGGAENIQYF,TGTGCCAGCAGCGTAGGAGGGACCGGGGGGGCGGAAAACATTCAGTACTTC
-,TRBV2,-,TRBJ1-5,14,CASSPDSGNQPQHF,TGTGCATCCTCCCCTGACAGTGGCAATCAGCCCCAGCATTTT